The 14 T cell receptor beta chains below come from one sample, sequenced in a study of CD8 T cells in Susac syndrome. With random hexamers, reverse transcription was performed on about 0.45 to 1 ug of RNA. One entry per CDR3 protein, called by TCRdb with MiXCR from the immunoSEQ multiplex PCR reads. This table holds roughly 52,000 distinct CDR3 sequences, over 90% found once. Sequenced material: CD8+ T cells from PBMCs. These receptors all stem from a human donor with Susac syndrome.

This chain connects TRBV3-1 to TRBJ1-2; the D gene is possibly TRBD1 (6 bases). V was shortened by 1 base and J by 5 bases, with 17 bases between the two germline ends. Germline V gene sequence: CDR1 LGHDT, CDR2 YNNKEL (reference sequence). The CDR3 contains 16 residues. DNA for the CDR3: TGTGCCAGCAGCCAAGGAGGTTGGGGGCGCAGGTATGGCTACACCTTC. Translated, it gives CASSQGGWGRRYGYTF.

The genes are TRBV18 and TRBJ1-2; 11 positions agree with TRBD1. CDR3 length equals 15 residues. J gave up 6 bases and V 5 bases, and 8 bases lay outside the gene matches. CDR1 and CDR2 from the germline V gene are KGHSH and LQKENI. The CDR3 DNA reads TGTGCCAGCTCAGAGGACAGGGGGCTTAGAGATGGCTACACCTTC. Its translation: CASSEDRGLRDGYTF.

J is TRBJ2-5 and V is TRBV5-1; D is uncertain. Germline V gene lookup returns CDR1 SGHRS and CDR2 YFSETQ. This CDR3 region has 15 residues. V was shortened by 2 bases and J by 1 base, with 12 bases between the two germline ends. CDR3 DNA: TGCGCCAGCAGCTTCACCTTAGCCTTCCAAGAGACCCAGTACTTC. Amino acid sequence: CASSFTLAFQETQYF.

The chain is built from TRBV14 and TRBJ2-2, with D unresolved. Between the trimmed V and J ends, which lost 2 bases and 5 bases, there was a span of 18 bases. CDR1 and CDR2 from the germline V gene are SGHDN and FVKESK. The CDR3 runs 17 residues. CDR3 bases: TGTGCCAGCAGCCAAACTTCGTTCTCGATGGGGACCGGGGAGCTGTTTTTT. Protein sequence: CASSQTSFSMGTGELFF. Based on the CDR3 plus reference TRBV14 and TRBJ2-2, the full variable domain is EAGVTQFPSHSVIEKGQTVTLRCDPISGHDNLYWYRRVMGKEIKFLLHFVKESKQDESGMPNNRFLAERTGGTYSTLKVQPAELEDSGVYFCASSQTSFSMGTGELFFGEGSRLTVL.

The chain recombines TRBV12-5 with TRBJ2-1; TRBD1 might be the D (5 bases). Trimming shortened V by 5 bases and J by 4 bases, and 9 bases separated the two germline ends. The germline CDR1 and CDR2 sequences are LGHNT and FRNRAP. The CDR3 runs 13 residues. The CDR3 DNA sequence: TGTGCTAGTGGTCTCACAGGATACAATGAGCAGTTCTTC. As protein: CASGLTGYNEQFF.

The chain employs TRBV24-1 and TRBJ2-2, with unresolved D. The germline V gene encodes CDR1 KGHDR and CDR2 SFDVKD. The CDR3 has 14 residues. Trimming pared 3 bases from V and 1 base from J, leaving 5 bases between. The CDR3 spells CATSDPQNTGELFF. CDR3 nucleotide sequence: TGTGCCACCAGTGATCCGCAGAACACCGGGGAGCTGTTTTTT.

CDR3 sequence: CASRKGPGHIYGYTF. DNA for the CDR3: TGTGCCAGCAGAAAGGGGCCGGGACACATCTATGGCTACACCTTC. This rearrangement joins TRBV7-9 to TRBJ1-2, with D possibly TRBD1 on 6 matching bases. Germline V lookup: CDR1 SEHNR, CDR2 FQNEAQ (reference sequence). Trimming removed 6 bases from V and 4 bases from J, with 18 bases in between. This CDR3 has 15 amino acids.

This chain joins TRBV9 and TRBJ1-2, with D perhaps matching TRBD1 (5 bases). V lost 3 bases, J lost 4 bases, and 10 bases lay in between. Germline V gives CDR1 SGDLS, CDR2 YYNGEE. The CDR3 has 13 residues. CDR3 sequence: CASSAGAGYGYTF. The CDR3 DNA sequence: TGTGCCAGCAGCGCCGGGGCTGGCTATGGCTACACCTTC.

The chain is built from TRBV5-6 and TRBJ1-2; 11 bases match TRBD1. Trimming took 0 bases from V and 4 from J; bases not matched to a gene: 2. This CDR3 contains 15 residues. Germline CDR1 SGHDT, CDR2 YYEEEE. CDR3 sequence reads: CASSLGTGGLYGYTF. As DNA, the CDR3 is TGTGCCAGCAGCTTGGGGACAGGGGGCCTCTATGGCTACACCTTC.

The chain's CDR3 is CASSNTGGRTTDTQYF. CDR3 in DNA: TGTGCCAGCAGTAACACAGGGGGTCGGACAACAGATACGCAGTATTTT. The V call is TRBV12-3 or TRBV12-4, the J call TRBJ2-3, with 8 bases matching TRBD1. After removal of 5 bases from V and 3 bases from J, the junction contained 10 bases not matched to a gene. The CDR3 has 16 amino acids.

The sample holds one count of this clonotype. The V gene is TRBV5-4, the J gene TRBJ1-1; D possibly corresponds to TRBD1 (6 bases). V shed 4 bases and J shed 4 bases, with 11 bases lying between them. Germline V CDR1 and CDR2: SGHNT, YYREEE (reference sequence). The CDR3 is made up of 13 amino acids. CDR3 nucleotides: TGTGCCAGCAGCCTACAGGGCGCCACTGAAGCTTTCTTT. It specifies CASSLQGATEAFF.

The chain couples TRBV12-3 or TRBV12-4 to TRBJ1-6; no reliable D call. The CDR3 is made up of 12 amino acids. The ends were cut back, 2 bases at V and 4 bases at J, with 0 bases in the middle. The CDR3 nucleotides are TGTGCCAGCAGTTTATATAATTCACCCCTCCACTTT. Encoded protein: CASSLYNSPLHF.

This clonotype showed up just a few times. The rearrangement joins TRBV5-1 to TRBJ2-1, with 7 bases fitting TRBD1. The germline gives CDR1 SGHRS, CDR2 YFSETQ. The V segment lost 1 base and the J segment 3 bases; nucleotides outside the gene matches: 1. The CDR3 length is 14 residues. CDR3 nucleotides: TGCGCCAGCAGCTTGAGACAGGGCTACAATGAGCAGTTCTTC. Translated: CASSLRQGYNEQFF.

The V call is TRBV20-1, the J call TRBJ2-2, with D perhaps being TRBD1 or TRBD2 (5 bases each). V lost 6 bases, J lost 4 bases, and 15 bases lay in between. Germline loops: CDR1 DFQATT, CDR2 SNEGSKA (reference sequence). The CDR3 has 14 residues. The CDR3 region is CSARESLRTGELFF. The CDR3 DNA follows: TGCAGTGCCAGGGAGTCACTCCGCACCGGGGAGCTGTTTTTT.